What follows describes a single TCR beta chain. Its antigen is still unknown. This entry is derived from a study of identical twins. Notes on the study in general: Out-of-frame TCR alpha sharing observed in monozygotic twins exceeded model estimates. Zero-insertion analyses could be partly confounded by invariant MAIT and iNKT cells.

Each cDNA held unique molecular identifiers, and template switching gave it a universal primer site. TCRdb called the 5' RACE reads again in MiXCR, with one record for every CDR3 protein. The sample lists 510,000 or so distinct CDR3 sequences, 12% to 15% occurring once. V was shortened by 5 bases and J by 4 bases, with 9 bases between the two germline ends. This CDR3 region has 12 residues. The sample also formed part of further work on yellow fever vaccine responses in identical twins. That publication notes: Reported findings indicate that twins' vaccine T cell responses seemed partially convergent, partially personalized.

The chain couples TRBV12-3 or TRBV12-4 to TRBJ2-7; no clear D gene. Sequenced material: CD4+ T cells sorted from blood. The TCR originated in a woman younger than 35 in good health. This CDR3 is CASSSFFYEQYF. The DNA of the CDR3 is TGTGCCAGCAGTAGCTTTTTTTACGAGCAGTACTTC.